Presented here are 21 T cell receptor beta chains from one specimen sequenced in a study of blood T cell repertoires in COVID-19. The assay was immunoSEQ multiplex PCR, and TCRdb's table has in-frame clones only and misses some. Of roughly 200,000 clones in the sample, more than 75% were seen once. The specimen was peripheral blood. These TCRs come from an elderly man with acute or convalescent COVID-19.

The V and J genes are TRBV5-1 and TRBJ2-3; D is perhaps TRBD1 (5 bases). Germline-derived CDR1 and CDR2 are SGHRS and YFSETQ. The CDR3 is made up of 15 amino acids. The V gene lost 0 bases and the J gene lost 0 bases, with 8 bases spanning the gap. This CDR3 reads CASSLVQDSTDTQYF. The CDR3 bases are TGCGCCAGCAGCTTGGTACAGGATAGCACAGATACGCAGTATTTT.

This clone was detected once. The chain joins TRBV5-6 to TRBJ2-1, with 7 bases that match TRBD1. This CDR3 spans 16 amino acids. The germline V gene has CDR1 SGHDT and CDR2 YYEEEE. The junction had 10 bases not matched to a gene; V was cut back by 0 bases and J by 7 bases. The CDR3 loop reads CASSLGQGRLRNEQFF. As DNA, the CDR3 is TGTGCCAGCAGCTTGGGACAGGGAAGGTTGAGAAATGAGCAGTTCTTC.

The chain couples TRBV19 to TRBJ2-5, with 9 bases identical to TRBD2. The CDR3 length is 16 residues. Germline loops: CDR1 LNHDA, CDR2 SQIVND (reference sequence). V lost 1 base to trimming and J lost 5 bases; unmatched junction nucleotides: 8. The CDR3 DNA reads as TGTGCCAGTAGTATAGGGGTAGCGGGAGTTGGGGAGACCCAGTACTTC. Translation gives CASSIGVAGVGETQYF.

The CDR3 region is CASGRDRGETQYF. The CDR3 DNA reads TGTGCCAGTGGCCGGGACAGGGGAGAGACCCAGTACTTC. This chain connects TRBV19 to TRBJ2-5; 10 nucleotides agree with TRBD1. V shed 8 bases, J shed 4 bases, and the junction held 4 bases outside the gene matches. The CDR3 extends over 13 amino acids. In germline, CDR1 is LNHDA, CDR2 SQIVND (reference sequence).

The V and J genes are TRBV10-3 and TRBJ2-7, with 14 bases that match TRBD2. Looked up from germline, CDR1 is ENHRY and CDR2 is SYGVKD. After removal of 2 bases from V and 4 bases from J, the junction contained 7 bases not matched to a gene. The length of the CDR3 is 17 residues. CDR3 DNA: TGTGCCATCAGTGAGGCGACTAGCGGGAGGGTGGCGTACGAGCAGTACTTC. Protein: CAISEATSGRVAYEQYF.

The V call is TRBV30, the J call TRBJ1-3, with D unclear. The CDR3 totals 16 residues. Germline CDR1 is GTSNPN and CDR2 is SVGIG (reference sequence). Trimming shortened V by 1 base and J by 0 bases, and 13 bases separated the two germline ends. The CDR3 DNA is TGTGCCTGGAGTGGTAAAACAGCTAACTCTGGAAACACCATATATTTT. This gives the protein CAWSGKTANSGNTIYF. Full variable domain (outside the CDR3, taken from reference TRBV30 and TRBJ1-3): SQTIHQWPATLVQPVGSPLSLECTVEGTSNPNLYWYRQAAGRGLQLLFYSVGIGQISSEVPQNLSASRPQDRQFILSSKKLLLSDSGFYLCAWSGKTANSGNTIYFGEGSWLTVV.

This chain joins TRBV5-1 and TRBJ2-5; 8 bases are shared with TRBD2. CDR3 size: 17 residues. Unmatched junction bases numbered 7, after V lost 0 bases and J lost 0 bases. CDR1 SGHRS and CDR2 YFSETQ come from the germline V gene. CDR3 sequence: CASSLAGSSGNQETQYF. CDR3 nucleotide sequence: TGCGCCAGCAGCTTGGCCGGAAGTAGCGGGAACCAAGAGACCCAGTACTTC.

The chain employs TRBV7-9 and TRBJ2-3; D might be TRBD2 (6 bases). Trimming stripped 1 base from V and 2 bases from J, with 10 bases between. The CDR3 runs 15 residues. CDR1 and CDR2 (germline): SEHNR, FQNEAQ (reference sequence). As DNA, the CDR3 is TGTGCCAGCAGCTTAGGAGCTAGCGCCACAGATACGCAGTATTTT. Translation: CASSLGASATDTQYF.

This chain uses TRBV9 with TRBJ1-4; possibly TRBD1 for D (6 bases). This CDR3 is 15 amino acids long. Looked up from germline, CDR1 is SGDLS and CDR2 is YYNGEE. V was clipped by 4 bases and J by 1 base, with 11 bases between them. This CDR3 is CASSPTQGTNEKLFF. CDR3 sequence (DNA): TGTGCCAGCAGCCCTACACAGGGAACTAATGAAAAACTGTTTTTT.

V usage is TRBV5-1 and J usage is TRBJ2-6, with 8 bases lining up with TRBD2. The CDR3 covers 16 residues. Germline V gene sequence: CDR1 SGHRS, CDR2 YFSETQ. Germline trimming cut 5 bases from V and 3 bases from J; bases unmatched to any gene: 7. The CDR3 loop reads CASRPTAGGGANVLTF. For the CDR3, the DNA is TGCGCCAGCAGGCCTACGGCGGGAGGTGGGGCCAACGTCCTGACTTTC.

The CDR3 sequence is CASSSNHGQGAYEQYV. The CDR3 bases are TGTGCCAGCAGTTCAAATCACGGACAGGGCGCCTACGAGCAGTACGTC. The chain uses TRBV6-5 and TRBJ2-7, with 8 positions matching TRBD1. The J segment lost 2 bases and the V segment lost 4 bases, leaving 10 bases of the junction unmatched. The CDR3 runs 16 residues. Germline V CDR1 and CDR2: MNHEY, SVGAGI.

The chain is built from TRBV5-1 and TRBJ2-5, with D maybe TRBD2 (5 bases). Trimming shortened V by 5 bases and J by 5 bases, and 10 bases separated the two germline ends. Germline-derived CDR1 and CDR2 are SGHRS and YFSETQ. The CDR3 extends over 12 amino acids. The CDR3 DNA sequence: TGCGCCAGCAGTTGGGAGCAGGAGACCCAGTACTTC. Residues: CASSWEQETQYF.

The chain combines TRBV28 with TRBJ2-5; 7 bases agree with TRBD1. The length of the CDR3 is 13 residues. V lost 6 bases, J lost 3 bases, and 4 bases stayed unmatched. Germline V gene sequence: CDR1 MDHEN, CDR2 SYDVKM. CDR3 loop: CASRVTGKETQYF. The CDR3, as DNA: TGTGCCAGCAGGGTGACAGGGAAAGAGACCCAGTACTTC.

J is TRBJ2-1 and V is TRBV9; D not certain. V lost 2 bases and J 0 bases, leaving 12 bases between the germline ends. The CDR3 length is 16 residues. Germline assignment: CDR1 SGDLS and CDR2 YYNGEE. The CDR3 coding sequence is TGTGCCAGCAGCGTGCATGTAGCCGACTCCTACAATGAGCAGTTCTTC. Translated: CASSVHVADSYNEQFF. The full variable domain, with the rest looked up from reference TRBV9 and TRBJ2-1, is DSGVTQTPKHLITATGQRVTLRCSPRSGDLSVYWYQQSLDQGLQFLIQYYNGEERAKGNILERFSAQQFPDLHSELNLSSLELGDSALYFCASSVHVADSYNEQFFGPGTRLTVL.

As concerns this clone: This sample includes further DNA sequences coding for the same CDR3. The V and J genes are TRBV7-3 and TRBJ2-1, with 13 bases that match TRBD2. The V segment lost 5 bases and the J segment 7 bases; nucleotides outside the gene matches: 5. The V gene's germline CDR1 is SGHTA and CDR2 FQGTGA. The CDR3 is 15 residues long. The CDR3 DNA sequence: TGTGCCAGCAGCCCTAGGACTAGCGGGAGAAATGAGCAGTTCTTC. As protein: CASSPRTSGRNEQFF.

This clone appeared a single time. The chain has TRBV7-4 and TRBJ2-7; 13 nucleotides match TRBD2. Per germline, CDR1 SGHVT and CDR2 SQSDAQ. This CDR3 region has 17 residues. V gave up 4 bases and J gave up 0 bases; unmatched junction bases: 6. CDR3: CASSSRTSGRPSYEQYV. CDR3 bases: TGTGCCAGCAGCTCCCGGACTAGCGGGAGACCCTCCTACGAGCAGTACGTC.

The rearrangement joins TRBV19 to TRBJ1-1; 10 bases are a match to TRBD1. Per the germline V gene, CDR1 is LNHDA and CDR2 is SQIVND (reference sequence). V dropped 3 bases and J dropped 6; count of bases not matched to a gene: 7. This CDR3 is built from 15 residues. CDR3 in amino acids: CASSILVGTGAEAFF. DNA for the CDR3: TGTGCCAGTAGTATTTTGGTCGGGACAGGGGCTGAAGCTTTCTTT.

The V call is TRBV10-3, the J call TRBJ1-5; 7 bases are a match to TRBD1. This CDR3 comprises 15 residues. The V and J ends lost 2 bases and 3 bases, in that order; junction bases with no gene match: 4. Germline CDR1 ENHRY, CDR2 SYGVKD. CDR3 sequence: CAISEGQVNNQPQHF. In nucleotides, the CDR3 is TGTGCCATCAGTGAGGGACAGGTGAACAATCAGCCCCAGCATTTT.

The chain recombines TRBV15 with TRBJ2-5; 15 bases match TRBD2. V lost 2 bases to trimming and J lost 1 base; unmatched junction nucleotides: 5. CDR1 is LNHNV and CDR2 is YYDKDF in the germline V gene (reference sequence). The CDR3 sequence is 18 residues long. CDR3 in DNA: TGTGCCACCAGCAGACCGGGACTAGCGGGAGGATTCCAAGAGACCCAGTACTTC. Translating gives CATSRPGLAGGFQETQYF.

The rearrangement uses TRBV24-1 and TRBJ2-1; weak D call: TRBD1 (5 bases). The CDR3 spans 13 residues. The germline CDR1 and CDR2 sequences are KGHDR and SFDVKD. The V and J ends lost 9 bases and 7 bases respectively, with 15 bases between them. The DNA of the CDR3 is TGTGCCACCCGGGCGGAAGGGGTAAATGAGCAGTTCTTC. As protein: CATRAEGVNEQFF.

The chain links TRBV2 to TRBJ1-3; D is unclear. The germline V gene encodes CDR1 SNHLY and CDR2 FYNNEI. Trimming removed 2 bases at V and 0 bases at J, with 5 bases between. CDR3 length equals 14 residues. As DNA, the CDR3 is TGTGCCAGCAGTGAATGGAGCTCTGGAAACACCATATATTTT. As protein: CASSEWSSGNTIYF.